This T cell receptor beta chain was identified during a study of cytomegalovirus exposure and HLA in healthy donors. Use of 60 Vbeta and 13 Jbeta primers characterized the PCR. The data were produced by immunoSEQ multiplex PCR, yet TCRdb's version contains in-frame clones alone and is incomplete. The table includes fewer than 90,000 clones, around 77% detected once. Study-level findings and limits: The HLA-A and HLA-B alleles of most subjects were reportedly predicted accurately from TCR beta sequences. An observed cluster of highly shared sequence variants was recorded as a likely sequencing artifact. Common viral pathogens seemed, in a later analysis, to connect with several of the most significant clusters.

Trimming shortened V by 3 bases and J by 4 bases, and 6 bases separated the two germline ends. This CDR3 contains 12 residues. CDR1 and CDR2 (germline): SGHVS, FQNEAQ. Regarding this clone: Its antigen remains unidentified.

This receptor was obtained from a man between 25 and 39 years old in good health and CMV-seronegative. The rearrangement uses TRBV7-8 and TRBJ1-2; no firm D call. The material sequenced was PBMCs. The DNA for the CDR3 is TGTGCCAGCAGCTTTAGCGGCTATGGCTACACCTTC. This translates into CASSFSGYGYTF.